The text below deals with one T cell receptor (beta chain). Its antigen is currently unknown. Trimming removed 0 bases from V and 9 bases from J, with 6 bases in between. This CDR3 spans 12 amino acids. Per germline, CDR1 SNHLY and CDR2 FYNNEI. Sequencing templates came from extracted RNA that was reverse transcribed into cDNA. Libraries were prepared by immunoSEQ multiplex PCR; TCRdb keeps only in-frame clonotypes and omits some of them. The table lists over 200,000 clones, about three fifths of them singletons. This entry is derived from a study of CD8+ T cells in alopecia areata. In the study overall: Twice a day, 5 to 10 mg of oral tofacitinib was administered to treated patients.

Study results and caveats: In patients, TCRs were shared less clearly than in mice, and HLA may possibly be involved.

Researchers picked out CD4+ and CD8+ T cells from PBMCs by sorting. This sequence joins TRBV2 and TRBJ1-5; no definite D call. The sequence derives from a human donor with alopecia areata. This material consisted of CD4+ T cells sorted from blood, taken at week 0. The chain's CDR3 is CASSEASRPQHF. Written as DNA, the CDR3 is TGTGCCAGCAGTGAAGCCTCTAGGCCCCAGCATTTT.